One sample yielded the 18 T cell receptor beta chains listed below, sequenced in a study of shared clonotypes between healthy human individuals. The table came from immunoSEQ multiplex PCR; TCRdb's copy has only in-frame clones and leaves some out. The table has about half a million clones, more than 65% seen once. The material sequenced was PBMCs. The receptors were gathered from a woman aged 40 to 49 in good health. Some clones in this sample may be carry-over from other donors' samples.

As for this clone: A far larger clone differs by one base, so this is likely a read error. This chain links TRBV2 with TRBJ2-7, with a tentative D call TRBD2 (6 bases). The CDR3 sequence is 15 residues long. V shed 10 bases and J shed 1 base, with 20 bases lying between them. Looked up from germline, CDR1 is SNHLY and CDR2 is FYNNEI. For the CDR3, the DNA is TGTGCCACACCCGGGGCTAGCGTGAGGTCCTACGAGCAGTACTTC. This encodes CATPGASVRSYEQYF.

Turning to this clone: Only one base separates this from a far larger clonotype, so it likely reflects a read error. The chain carries TRBV2 and TRBJ2-7; 10 positions match TRBD1. The CDR3 totals 14 residues. Germline CDR1 SNHLY, CDR2 FYNNEI. V shed 5 bases, J shed 5 bases, and the junction held 6 bases outside the gene matches. CDR3 loop: CASSTGTGDDEQYF. CDR3 coding DNA: TGTGCCAGCAGTACCGGGACAGGGGACGACGAGCAGTACTTC.

This clone has just one count. The CDR3 reads CASSPLGYQSYEQYF. The CDR3 nucleotides read TGTGCCAGCTCACCACTGGGGTACCAATCCTACGAGCAGTACTTC. The V gene is TRBV18, the J gene TRBJ2-7; D not certain. Germline CDR1 KGHSH, CDR2 LQKENI. This CDR3 is built from 15 residues. The V end lost 1 base, the J end lost 1 base, and 11 bases lay between the germline ends.

This rearrangement joins TRBV7-9 to TRBJ1-2; 10 nucleotides align to TRBD1. The length of the CDR3 is 13 residues. Germline loops: CDR1 SEHNR, CDR2 FQNEAQ (reference sequence). The ends lost 5 bases at V and 10 bases at J; junction bases unmatched: 7. CDR3 region: CASSLGTGVVYTF. The CDR3 coding sequence is TGTGCCAGCAGCCTCGGGACAGGGGTCGTCTACACCTTC.

The V call is TRBV7-9, the J call TRBJ1-2; no clear D gene. Germline V lookup: CDR1 SEHNR, CDR2 FQNEAQ (reference sequence). This CDR3 region has 18 residues. Trimming stripped 1 base from V and 3 bases from J, with 21 bases between. CDR3 in amino acids: CASSLDPPDGIIHYGYTF. CDR3 DNA sequence: TGTGCCAGCAGCTTAGACCCACCCGACGGAATTATCCACTATGGCTACACCTTC.

The V call is TRBV10-3, the J call TRBJ1-1; 8 nucleotides align to TRBD1. CDR1 is ENHRY and CDR2 is SYGVKD in the germline V gene. This CDR3 region has 16 residues. Germline trimming cut 5 bases from V and 6 bases from J; bases unmatched to any gene: 14. The CDR3 DNA reads TGTGCCATCAGTTATGAGATGACGGAACAGGGGGCTGAAGCTTTCTTT. It yields the protein CAISYEMTEQGAEAFF.

This clone was observed many times. The J gene is TRBJ2-2, the V gene TRBV18; 9 bases align to TRBD1. The J segment lost 4 bases and the V segment lost 3 bases, leaving 12 bases of the junction unmatched. The CDR3 sequence is 18 residues long. The V gene's germline CDR1 is KGHSH and CDR2 LQKENI. The chain's CDR3 is CASSPQSYRGQGTGELFF. Here the CDR3 DNA reads TGTGCCAGCTCACCCCAAAGTTACAGGGGGCAAGGCACCGGGGAGCTGTTTTTT. Looking up the rest from reference TRBV18 and TRBJ2-2 gives the full variable domain: NAGVMQNPRHLVRRRGQEARLRCSPMKGHSHVYWYRQLPEEGLKFMVYLQKENIIDESGMPKERFSAEFPKEGPSILRIQQVVRGDSAAYFCASSPQSYRGQGTGELFFGEGSRLTVL.

This clone was recorded only once. The V call is TRBV7-9, the J call TRBJ1-1, with 9 positions matching TRBD1. The length of the CDR3 is 14 residues. Germline assignment: CDR1 SEHNR and CDR2 FQNEAQ (reference sequence). Trimming removed 6 bases from V and 4 bases from J; junction bases left unmatched: 6. CDR3 DNA: TGTGCCAGCAGACCGGGACAGGGCCTCACTGAAGCTTTCTTT. Translation gives CASRPGQGLTEAFF.

The V call is TRBV15, the J call TRBJ2-7, with TRBD2 as a possible D gene (5 bases). With 0 bases removed from V and 2 bases from J, the gap between germline ends came to 11 bases. This CDR3 has 15 residues. CDR1 is LNHNV, CDR2 YYDKDF, per germline (reference sequence). CDR3 amino acids: CATSRDRRKPYEQYF. The DNA for the CDR3 is TGTGCCACCAGCAGAGATAGGAGGAAACCCTACGAGCAGTACTTC. Full variable domain (missing parts from reference TRBV15 and TRBJ2-7): DAMVIQNPRYQVTQFGKPVTLSCSQTLNHNVMYWYQQKSSQAPKLLFHYYDKDFNNEADTPDNFQSRRPNTSFCFLDIRSPGLGDTAMYLCATSRDRRKPYEQYFGPGTRLTVT.

CDR3 DNA sequence: TGTGCCAGTAGTGCGGGACAGGGGGCTGACAATGAGCAGTTCTTC. This sequence encodes CASSAGQGADNEQFF. The rearrangement joins TRBV19 to TRBJ2-1; 12 bases align to TRBD1. Germline trimming cut 5 bases from V and 5 bases from J; bases unmatched to any gene: 4. This CDR3 is 15 amino acids long. Germline V gene lookup returns CDR1 LNHDA and CDR2 SQIVND (reference sequence).

A note on this clone: A far larger clone is only one base removed, so a read error is likely. The chain joins TRBV30 to TRBJ2-2; D ambiguous. V lost 0 bases to trimming and J lost 3 bases, with 11 bases between them. Germline V gene lookup returns CDR1 GTSNPN and CDR2 SVGIG (reference sequence). CDR3 length: 15 amino acids. The CDR3 reads CAWSVKHRDTGELFF. The CDR3 coding sequence is TGTGCCTGGAGTGTAAAACACCGGGACACCGGGGAGCTGTTTTTT.

As for this clone: This sequence is one base from a far larger clone and is likely a read error. This CDR3 is also generated by other DNA sequences in the sample. This sequence joins TRBV7-2 and TRBJ1-1; 9 positions agree with TRBD1. The germline CDR1 and CDR2 sequences are SGHTA and FQGNSA. The CDR3 totals 15 residues. The CDR3 DNA sequence: TGTGCTAGCAGCCCAGAGGGACAGGGGAACACTGAAGCTTTCTTT. Translated, it gives CASSPEGQGNTEAFF.

This clone was seen many times. The V and J genes are TRBV5-4 and TRBJ2-3; 7 bases map to TRBD2. Trimming removed 0 bases from V and 2 bases from J; junction bases left unmatched: 15. The CDR3 is made up of 19 amino acids. The V gene's germline CDR1 is SGHNT and CDR2 YYREEE (reference sequence). The CDR3 DNA sequence: TGTGCCAGCAGCTTGGTTGGGGGTGGTTCTAGCGGAGCCACAGATACGCAGTATTTT. Its translation is CASSLVGGGSSGATDTQYF.

This clone was detected a few times. A far larger clone is just one base off, so this is likely a read error. The chain combines TRBV25-1 with TRBJ2-3, with no clear D. This CDR3 is built from 11 residues. Germline CDR1 is MGHDK and CDR2 is SYGVNS. The CDR3 is CASTQSHTRYF. CDR3 DNA: TGTGCCAGCACGCAGTCACATACGCGGTATTTT.

Written as DNA, the CDR3 is TGCGCCAGCAGTGAGTGGGTAGGGAGCGGGAACTACAATGAGCAGTTCTTC. Protein sequence: CASSEWVGSGNYNEQFF. The chain joins TRBV10-2 to TRBJ2-1, with 7 bases lining up with TRBD2. Germline CDR1 is WSHSY and CDR2 is SAAADI. The CDR3 loop spans 17 amino acids. Germline trimming cut 1 base from V and 3 bases from J; bases unmatched to any gene: 9.

V usage is TRBV30 and J usage is TRBJ1-2; D might be TRBD1 (5 bases). Germline V lookup: CDR1 GTSNPN, CDR2 SVGIG (reference sequence). V gave up 5 bases and J gave up 4 bases, with 14 bases separating them. The CDR3 consists of 13 residues. The CDR3 loop is CAWAPGRPYGYTF. Here the CDR3 DNA reads TGTGCCTGGGCCCCAGGGAGGCCCTATGGCTACACCTTC.

The chain uses TRBV7-2 and TRBJ2-5; D possibly matches TRBD1 or TRBD2 (5 bases each). Germline loops: CDR1 SGHTA, CDR2 FQGNSA. V lost 4 bases and J lost 5, with 26 bases in between. There are 18 residues in the CDR3. This CDR3 reads CASSSSGTSILRVETQYF. CDR3 DNA: TGTGCCAGCAGCTCGTCCGGGACCAGCATACTCCGAGTGGAGACCCAGTACTTC.

A remark on this clone: Other DNA sequences in this specimen translate into the identical CDR3. V is TRBV30 and J is TRBJ2-7, with D maybe TRBD2 (6 bases). Germline V gene sequence: CDR1 GTSNPN, CDR2 SVGIG (reference sequence). The CDR3 totals 14 residues. V was cut by 0 bases and J by 0 bases, with 9 bases left in between. CDR3 amino acids: CAWSVGGTSYEQYF. The CDR3 coding sequence is TGTGCCTGGAGTGTAGGCGGGACCTCCTACGAGCAGTACTTC.